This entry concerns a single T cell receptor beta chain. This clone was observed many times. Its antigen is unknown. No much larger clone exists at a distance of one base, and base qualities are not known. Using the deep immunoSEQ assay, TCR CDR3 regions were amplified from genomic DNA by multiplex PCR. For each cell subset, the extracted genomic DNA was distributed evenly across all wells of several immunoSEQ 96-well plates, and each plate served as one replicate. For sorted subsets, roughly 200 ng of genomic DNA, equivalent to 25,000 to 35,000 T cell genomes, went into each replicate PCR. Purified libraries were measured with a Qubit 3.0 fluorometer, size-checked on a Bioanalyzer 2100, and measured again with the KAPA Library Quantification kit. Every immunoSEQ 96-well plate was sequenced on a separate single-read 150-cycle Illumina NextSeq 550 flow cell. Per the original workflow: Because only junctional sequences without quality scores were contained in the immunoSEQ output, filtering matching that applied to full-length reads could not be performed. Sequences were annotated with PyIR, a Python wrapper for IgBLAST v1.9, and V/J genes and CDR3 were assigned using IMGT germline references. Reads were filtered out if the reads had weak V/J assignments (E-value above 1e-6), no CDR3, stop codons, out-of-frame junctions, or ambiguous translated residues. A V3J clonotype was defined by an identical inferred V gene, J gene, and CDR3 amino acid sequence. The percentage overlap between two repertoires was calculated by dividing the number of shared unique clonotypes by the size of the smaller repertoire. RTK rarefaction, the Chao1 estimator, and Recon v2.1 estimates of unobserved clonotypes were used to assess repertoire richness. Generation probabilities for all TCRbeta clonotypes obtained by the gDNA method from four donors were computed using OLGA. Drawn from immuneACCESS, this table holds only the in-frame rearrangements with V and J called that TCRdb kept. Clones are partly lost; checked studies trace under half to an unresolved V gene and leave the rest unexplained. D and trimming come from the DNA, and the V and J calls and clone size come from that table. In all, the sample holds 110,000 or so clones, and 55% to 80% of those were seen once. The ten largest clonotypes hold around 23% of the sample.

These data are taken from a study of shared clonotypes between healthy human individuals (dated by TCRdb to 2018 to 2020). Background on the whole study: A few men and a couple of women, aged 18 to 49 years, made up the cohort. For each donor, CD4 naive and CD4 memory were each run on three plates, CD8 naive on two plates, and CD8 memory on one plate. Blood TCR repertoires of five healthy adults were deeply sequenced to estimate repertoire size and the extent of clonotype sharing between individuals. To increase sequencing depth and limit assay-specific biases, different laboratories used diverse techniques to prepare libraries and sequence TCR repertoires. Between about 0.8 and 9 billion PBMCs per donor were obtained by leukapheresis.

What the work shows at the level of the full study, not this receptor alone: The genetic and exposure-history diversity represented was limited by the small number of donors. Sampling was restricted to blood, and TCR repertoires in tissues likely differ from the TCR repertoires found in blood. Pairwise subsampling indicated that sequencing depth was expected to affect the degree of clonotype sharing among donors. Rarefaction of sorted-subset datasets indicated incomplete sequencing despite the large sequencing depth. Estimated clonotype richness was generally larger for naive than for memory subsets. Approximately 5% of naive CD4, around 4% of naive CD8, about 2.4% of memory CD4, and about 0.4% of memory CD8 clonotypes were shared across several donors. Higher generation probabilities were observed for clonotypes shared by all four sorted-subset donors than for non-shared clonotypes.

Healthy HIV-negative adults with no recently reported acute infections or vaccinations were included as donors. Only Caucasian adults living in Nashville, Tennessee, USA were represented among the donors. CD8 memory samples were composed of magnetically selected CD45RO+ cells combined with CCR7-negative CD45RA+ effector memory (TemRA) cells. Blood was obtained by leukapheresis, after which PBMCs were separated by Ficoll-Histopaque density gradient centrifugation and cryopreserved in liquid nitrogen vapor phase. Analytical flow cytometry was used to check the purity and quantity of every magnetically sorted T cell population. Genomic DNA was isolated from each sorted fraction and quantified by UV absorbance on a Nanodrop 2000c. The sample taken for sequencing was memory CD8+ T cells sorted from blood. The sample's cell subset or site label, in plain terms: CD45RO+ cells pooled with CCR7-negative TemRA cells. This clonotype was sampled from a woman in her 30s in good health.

The DNA sequence reads TGTGCCAGCAGTTCGGGGGATTTCTCTGGGGCCAACGTCCTGACTTTC. The translation is CASSSGDFSGANVLTF. The chain employs TRBV28 and TRBJ2-6; TRBD2 is perhaps the D gene, given 6 matching bases. The germline V gene sets CDR1 to MDHEN and CDR2 to SYDVKM. From cysteine to phenylalanine, the CDR3 is 16 amino acids long. The retained sequence is limited to the CDR3, 48 bases, with the frame set at the first base. V drops 4 bases and J drops 0 bases, leaving 10 bases in between.